These 20 T cell receptor beta chains share one sample of origin, sequenced in a study of response to subunit inactivated influenza vaccine. Each CDR3 protein gets one entry after TCRdb re-called the RT-PCR reads with MiXCR. The sample records 650,000 to 850,000 distinct CDR3 sequences, about 15% being singletons. The specimen was PBMCs from blood, collected about 14 days before vaccination. These receptors all stem from a man aged 50 to 60 who received an inactivated influenza vaccine.

The chain couples TRBV5-1 to TRBJ1-1; a weak D match, TRBD1 (6 bases). Germline V gives CDR1 SGHRS, CDR2 YFSETQ. The CDR3 runs to 14 residues. V dropped 3 bases and J dropped 6 bases, with 15 bases sitting between them. DNA for the CDR3: TGCGCCAGCAGCTCGACAGGCCCACGGGCTGAAGCTTTCTTT. Residues: CASSSTGPRAEAFF.

The chain has TRBV3-1 and TRBJ2-7; TRBD2 aligns across 9 bases. V gave up 3 bases and J gave up 6 bases; unmatched junction bases: 9. Germline CDR1 reads LGHDT; CDR2 reads YNNKEL (reference sequence). The CDR3 is 15 residues long. CDR3 bases: TGTGCCAGCAGCCAGCTAAGCGGGAGGAGATCCGAGCAGTACTTC. It codes for CASSQLSGRRSEQYF.

The chain uses TRBV2 and TRBJ2-1; the match to TRBD2 covers 12 bases. V lost 10 bases and J lost 0; bases outside the gene matches: 16. The CDR3 runs to 19 residues. CDR1 is SNHLY and CDR2 is FYNNEI in the germline V gene. The CDR3 loop is CATDTGTSGPPSSYNEQFF. For the CDR3, the DNA is TGTGCCACCGACACCGGGACTAGCGGGCCCCCTAGCTCCTACAATGAGCAGTTCTTC.

This clonotype was counted between two and nine times. The rearrangement joins TRBV6-5 to TRBJ2-5; D may be TRBD2 (5 bases). Germline V gene lookup returns CDR1 MNHEY and CDR2 SVGAGI. CDR3 length equals 15 residues. The ends were cut back, 2 bases at V and 4 bases at J, with 14 bases in the middle. The CDR3 DNA reads as TGTGCCAGCAGTTACACGAGGGTGTCGGGAGAGACCCAGTACTTC. Translating gives CASSYTRVSGETQYF.

This clonotype turned up a few times. The chain employs TRBV6-1 and TRBJ2-7; TRBD1 is a possible D gene (6 bases). The CDR3 totals 14 residues. CDR1 is MNHNS and CDR2 is SASEGT in the germline V gene. V lost 7 bases, J lost 5 bases, and 18 bases lay in between. CDR3 coding DNA: TGTGCCAGCACCCAACCGGGACACTCAAACGAGCAGTACTTC. It is translated as CASTQPGHSNEQYF.

The chain combines TRBV7-2 with TRBJ2-2; a weak D match, TRBD1 (5 bases). Trimming took off 5 bases at V and 4 bases at J, with 14 bases between the two ends. The CDR3 runs 15 residues. Germline CDR1 reads SGHTA; CDR2 reads FQGNSA. CDR3 protein: CASSTLWQGTGELFF. The CDR3 DNA reads TGTGCCAGCAGCACCCTTTGGCAGGGCACCGGGGAGCTGTTTTTT.

V and J are TRBV4-2 and TRBJ1-4; 10 bases agree with TRBD1. Per the germline V gene, CDR1 is LGHNA and CDR2 is YNFKEQ. Losses at the gene ends were 2 bases for V and 11 bases for J; bases not matched to a gene: 8. This CDR3 comprises 15 residues. The CDR3 coding sequence is TGTGCCAGCAGCCAAACCGGGACAGGGGAGGGGAAACTGTTTTTT. This sequence encodes CASSQTGTGEGKLFF.

The gene calls are TRBV27 and TRBJ1-1; D unresolved. Per germline, CDR1 MNHEY and CDR2 SMNVEV (reference sequence). The CDR3 is 13 residues long. Trimming removed 2 bases at V and 5 bases at J, with 9 bases between. DNA of the CDR3: TGTGCCAGCAGTTTAACTTCCTCAACTGAAGCTTTCTTT. Protein sequence: CASSLTSSTEAFF.

This chain joins TRBV4-3 and TRBJ2-7; D is perhaps TRBD1 or TRBD2 (7 bases each). The CDR3 spans 16 residues. V dropped 0 bases and J dropped 3 bases, with 15 bases sitting between them. The germline V gene has CDR1 LGHNA and CDR2 YSLEER. CDR3 nucleotides: TGCGCCAGCAGCCAAGAAGGGACAGCGGGGCTCTACGAGCAGTACTTC. This gives the protein CASSQEGTAGLYEQYF.

This clonotype was seen only a few times. The chain links TRBV25-1 to TRBJ1-4; 7 bases match TRBD1. CDR1 is MGHDK and CDR2 is SYGVNS in the germline V gene. V was clipped by 8 bases and J by 7 bases; unmatched bases: 7. CDR3 size: 13 residues. CDR3 bases: TGTGCCAGCGTGAGACAGGGCAGTGAAAAACTGTTTTTT. This translates into CASVRQGSEKLFF.

J is TRBJ2-7 and V is TRBV19; 9 bases line up with TRBD2. V gave up 1 base and J gave up 2 bases; unmatched junction bases: 3. Germline V lookup: CDR1 LNHDA, CDR2 SQIVND (reference sequence). This CDR3 has 15 residues. CDR3 bases: TGTGCCAGTAGTATAGTGCTAGCGGGGACCTACGAGCAGTACTTC. Amino acids: CASSIVLAGTYEQYF. Variable domain in full (rest from reference TRBV19 and TRBJ2-7): DGGITQSPKYLFRKEGQNVTLSCEQNLNHDAMYWYRQDPGQGLRLIYYSQIVNDFQKGDIAEGYSVSREKKESFPLTVTSAQKNPTAFYLCASSIVLAGTYEQYFGPGTRLTVT.

The CDR3 loop is CASSLEGGSTDTQYF. DNA for the CDR3: TGCGCCAGCAGCTTGGAGGGGGGGAGCACAGATACGCAGTATTTT. The chain employs TRBV5-1 and TRBJ2-3, with a tentative D call TRBD2 (7 bases). Trimming took off 0 bases at V and 0 bases at J, with 8 bases between the two ends. The germline CDR1 and CDR2 sequences are SGHRS and YFSETQ. CDR3 length: 15 amino acids.

A few counts support this clonotype. The chain recombines TRBV4-3 with TRBJ2-7, with 9 bases identical to TRBD1. The CDR3 totals 16 residues. The V and J ends lost 0 bases and 3 bases, in that order; junction bases with no gene match: 6. CDR1 and CDR2 (germline): LGHNA, YSLEER. The CDR3 nucleotides read TGCGCCAGCAGCCAAGATGACAGGGGGGCATACTACGAGCAGTACTTC. Amino acids: CASSQDDRGAYYEQYF.

This clonotype was seen only a few times. The CDR3 is CSASKGVRGPEQYF. In DNA, the CDR3 is TGCAGTGCCTCGAAGGGTGTCAGGGGGCCCGAGCAGTACTTC. V usage is TRBV20-1 and J usage is TRBJ2-7; the match to TRBD1 covers 8 bases. Germline trimming cut 6 bases from V and 6 bases from J; bases unmatched to any gene: 13. Germline V gives CDR1 DFQATT, CDR2 SNEGSKA (reference sequence). This CDR3 region has 14 residues.

This chain links TRBV20-1 with TRBJ2-3, with 12 bases lining up with TRBD2. This CDR3 contains 18 residues. The germline CDR1 and CDR2 sequences are DFQATT and SNEGSKA (reference sequence). The ends lost 0 bases at V and 0 bases at J; junction bases unmatched: 7. CDR3 nucleotide sequence: TGCAGTGCTAGAGATCGGCGACTAGCGGGGGCTAGCACAGATACGCAGTATTTT. Its protein is CSARDRRLAGASTDTQYF.

The J gene is TRBJ1-4, the V gene TRBV7-2; the match to TRBD1 covers 7 bases. Germline lookup yields CDR1 SGHTA and CDR2 FQGNSA. This CDR3 is built from 15 residues. Germline trimming cut 4 bases from V and 7 bases from J; bases unmatched to any gene: 9. CDR3 residues: CASSSVTGSGEKLFF. For the CDR3, the DNA is TGTGCCAGCAGCTCGGTGACAGGGTCGGGTGAAAAACTGTTTTTT.

This sequence joins TRBV2 and TRBJ2-7; the match to TRBD2 covers 10 bases. CDR3 length: 15 amino acids. Germline V gene lookup returns CDR1 SNHLY and CDR2 FYNNEI. Trimming at V came to 4 bases and at J to 1 base, leaving 4 bases not matched to a gene. The CDR3 here is CASSAEAGGSYEQYF. The CDR3 nucleotides read TGTGCCAGCAGTGCGGAAGCGGGAGGGTCCTACGAGCAGTACTTC.

The table lists this clonotype with many counts. The V gene is TRBV15, the J gene TRBJ1-5; no reliable D call. Germline V gene sequence: CDR1 LNHNV, CDR2 YYDKDF (reference sequence). CDR3 length: 15 amino acids. Trimming shortened V by 4 bases and J by 0 bases, and 10 bases separated the two germline ends. CDR3 amino acids: CATSIQPNSNQPQHF. The CDR3 DNA is TGTGCCACCAGCATTCAGCCTAATAGCAATCAGCCCCAGCATTTT.

The chain uses TRBV5-5 and TRBJ1-1, with 7 bases lining up with TRBD1. The CDR3 has 17 residues. J gave up 5 bases and V 4 bases, and 17 bases lay outside the gene matches. Looked up from germline, CDR1 is SGHKS and CDR2 is YYEKEE (reference sequence). CDR3 residues: CASSPPIIRQGGTEAFF. CDR3 DNA: TGTGCCAGCAGCCCACCGATTATCAGACAGGGCGGGACTGAAGCTTTCTTT. Full variable domain (missing parts from reference TRBV5-5 and TRBJ1-1): DAGVTQSPTHLIKTRGQQVTLRCSPISGHKSVSWYQQVLGQGPQFIFQYYEKEERGRGNFPDRFSARQFPNYSSELNVNALLLGDSALYLCASSPPIIRQGGTEAFFGQGTRLTVV.

This clonotype showed up many times. CDR3 residues: CASSPVTDTQYF. The CDR3 nucleotides read TGTGCCAGCAGCCCAGTCACAGATACGCAGTATTTT. V is TRBV5-8 and J is TRBJ2-3; D remains unclear. There are 12 residues in the CDR3. The V end was cut by 4 bases, the J end by 2 bases, with 5 bases between. CDR1 and CDR2 (germline): SGHTS, YDEGEE.